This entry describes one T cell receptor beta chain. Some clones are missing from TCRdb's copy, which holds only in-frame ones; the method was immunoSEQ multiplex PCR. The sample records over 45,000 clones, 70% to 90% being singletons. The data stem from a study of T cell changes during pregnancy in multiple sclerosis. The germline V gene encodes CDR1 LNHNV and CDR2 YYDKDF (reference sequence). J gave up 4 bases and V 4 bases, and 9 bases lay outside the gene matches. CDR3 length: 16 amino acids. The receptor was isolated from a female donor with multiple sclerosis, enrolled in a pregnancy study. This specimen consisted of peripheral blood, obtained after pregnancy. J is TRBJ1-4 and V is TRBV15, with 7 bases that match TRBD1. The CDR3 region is CATSTYLRDSNEKLFF. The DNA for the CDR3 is TGTGCCACCAGCACCTACCTCCGGGACAGTAATGAAAAACTGTTTTTT.